Each of the 26 T cell receptor beta chains below was sequenced from the same sample in a study of blood T cell repertoires in COVID-19. Produced via immunoSEQ multiplex PCR; TCRdb's table is partial and in-frame only. The top ten hold approximately 6% of the sample, which has 140,000 to 150,000 clones, around 82% seen once. The sample taken for sequencing was PBMCs or T cells enriched from blood (not recorded which). These receptors were obtained from a woman aged 45-65 years who had recovered from COVID-19.

The chain links TRBV10-3 to TRBJ2-7; 14 bases are shared with TRBD2. Per germline, CDR1 ENHRY and CDR2 SYGVKD. V was clipped by 0 bases and J by 3 bases; unmatched bases: 4. The CDR3 is 17 residues long. CDR3 sequence: CAISESTGTSGGYEQYF. CDR3 nucleotide sequence: TGTGCCATCAGTGAGTCTACCGGGACTAGCGGGGGCTACGAGCAGTACTTC.

V is TRBV9 and J is TRBJ2-1; possibly TRBD1 for D (6 bases). Germline values: CDR1 SGDLS, CDR2 YYNGEE. V was cut by 0 bases and J by 2 bases, with 15 bases left in between. The CDR3 spans 17 residues. The CDR3 reads CASSVAPNRVTYNEQFF. DNA of the CDR3: TGTGCCAGCAGCGTAGCTCCGAACAGGGTGACCTACAATGAGCAGTTCTTC.

This clone has just a few counts. This sequence joins TRBV7-9 and TRBJ2-7; 7 nucleotides match TRBD1. Germline V gene sequence: CDR1 SEHNR, CDR2 FQNEAQ (reference sequence). This CDR3 has 13 residues. V trimming: 3 bases; J trimming: 5 bases; junction bases outside the gene matches: 4. The CDR3 loop is CASSFDRDHEQYF. CDR3 DNA: TGTGCCAGCAGCTTTGACAGGGACCACGAGCAGTACTTC. The whole variable domain, filled in from reference TRBV7-9 and TRBJ2-7, reads DTGVSQNPRHKITKRGQNVTFRCDPISEHNRLYWYRQTLGQGPEFLTYFQNEAQLEKSRLLSDRFSAERPKGSFSTLEIQRTEQGDSAMYLCASSFDRDHEQYFGPGTRLTVT.

This chain links TRBV18 with TRBJ2-4, with a weak D call TRBD1 (6 bases). The CDR3 loop spans 15 amino acids. The germline gives CDR1 KGHSH, CDR2 LQKENI. V lost 4 bases and J lost 7, with 17 bases in between. CDR3 in DNA: TGTGCCAGCTCACGTTTGGAGGCAGGGGTGAACATTCAGTACTTC. It is translated as CASSRLEAGVNIQYF.

This sequence joins TRBV19 and TRBJ2-7; 10 bases map to TRBD1. This CDR3 has 14 amino acids. CDR1 is LNHDA and CDR2 is SQIVND in the germline V gene (reference sequence). The ends lost 9 bases at V and 2 bases at J; junction bases unmatched: 7. The CDR3 here is CASRTGGFPYEQYF. CDR3 nucleotides: TGTGCCAGCCGGACAGGGGGTTTCCCCTACGAGCAGTACTTC.

Only a few counts were recorded for this clone. V usage is TRBV7-8 and J usage is TRBJ1-2, with 7 bases matching TRBD1. The germline gives CDR1 SGHVS, CDR2 FQNEAQ. V lost 6 bases, J lost 8 bases, and 9 bases stayed unmatched. The CDR3 has 13 residues. CDR3 sequence: CASRGQTIEGYTF. The CDR3 DNA reads as TGTGCCAGCAGGGGACAGACTATTGAGGGCTACACCTTC. The entire variable domain, with the rest obtained from reference TRBV7-8 and TRBJ1-2, is as follows: GAGVSQSPRYKVAKRGQDVALRCDPISGHVSLFWYQQALGQGPEFLTYFQNEAQLDKSGLPSDRFFAERPEGSVSTLKIQRTQQEDSAVYLCASRGQTIEGYTFGSGTRLTVV.

The chain is built from TRBV20-1 and TRBJ1-1, with 7 bases aligning to TRBD1. J gave up 8 bases and V 8 bases, and 5 bases lay outside the gene matches. The CDR3 loop spans 10 amino acids. Per germline, CDR1 DFQATT and CDR2 SNEGSKA (reference sequence). DNA for the CDR3: TGCAGTCCATTCAGGGGGGAAGCTTTCTTT. Its protein is CSPFRGEAFF.

This sequence joins TRBV4-2 and TRBJ2-5; D call uncertain. The germline V gene has CDR1 LGHNA and CDR2 YNFKEQ. V lost 1 base, J lost 2 bases, and 8 bases lay in between. The CDR3 extends over 14 amino acids. CDR3 region: CASSQAETQETQYF. The CDR3 DNA reads TGTGCCAGCAGCCAAGCAGAGACTCAAGAGACCCAGTACTTC.

This chain connects TRBV27 to TRBJ1-1; D remains ambiguous. The CDR3 has 14 amino acids. Germline CDR1 is MNHEY and CDR2 is SMNVEV (reference sequence). V dropped 3 bases and J dropped 1 base, with 9 bases sitting between them. The CDR3 loop reads CASSFGSGNTEAFF. CDR3 bases: TGTGCCAGCAGTTTTGGGAGTGGGAACACTGAAGCTTTCTTT.

V and J are TRBV30 and TRBJ1-2; D gene unclear. From germline, CDR1 is GTSNPN and CDR2 SVGIG (reference sequence). The CDR3 has 13 residues. V was trimmed by 1 base and J by 1 base, leaving 7 bases between them. As DNA, the CDR3 is TGTGCCTGGAGTGCGGGGATTAACTATGGCTACACCTTC. It translates to CAWSAGINYGYTF.

The genes are TRBV18 and TRBJ2-5; 7 bases fit TRBD2. Germline V lookup: CDR1 KGHSH, CDR2 LQKENI. This CDR3 has 11 residues. V was pared by 3 bases and J by 11 bases, with 3 bases of the junction left unmatched. CDR3: CASSPREGQYF. The CDR3 nucleotides read TGTGCCAGCTCACCTAGGGAGGGACAGTACTTC. The variable domain in full, completed from reference TRBV18 and TRBJ2-5, reads NAGVMQNPRHLVRRRGQEARLRCSPMKGHSHVYWYRQLPEEGLKFMVYLQKENIIDESGMPKERFSAEFPKEGPSILRIQQVVRGDSAAYFCASSPREGQYFGPGTRLLVL.

This clone turned up a few times. This chain links TRBV10-3 with TRBJ1-2; D is possibly TRBD1 (5 bases). Germline CDR1 and CDR2: ENHRY and SYGVKD. The CDR3 has 16 amino acids. The V gene lost 3 bases and the J gene lost 0 bases, with 14 bases spanning the gap. CDR3 sequence reads: CAISERQTLANYGYTF. CDR3 bases: TGTGCCATCAGTGAAAGACAGACCCTAGCTAACTATGGCTACACCTTC.

This clone was observed a few times. The rearrangement links TRBV19 to TRBJ1-3; D is undetermined. This CDR3 region has 18 residues. The V end lost 5 bases, the J end lost 0 bases, and 20 bases lay between the germline ends. The V gene's germline CDR1 is LNHDA and CDR2 SQIVND (reference sequence). The CDR3 protein is CASSAGRDPGDSGNTIYF. As DNA, the CDR3 is TGTGCCAGTAGTGCCGGACGAGACCCCGGGGACTCTGGAAACACCATATATTTT.

V and J are TRBV9 and TRBJ2-4; 9 nucleotides match TRBD2. This CDR3 spans 14 amino acids. Trimming cost V 4 bases and J 2 bases; bases outside gene matches: 1. CDR1 is SGDLS, CDR2 YYNGEE, per germline. Written as DNA, the CDR3 is TGTGCCAGCAGCCCTAGCGGGACCAAAAACATTCAGTACTTC. Amino acids: CASSPSGTKNIQYF.

This clone was observed a single time. The chain employs TRBV5-4 and TRBJ2-2; 15 bases are shared with TRBD2. J gave up 6 bases and V 5 bases, and 5 bases lay outside the gene matches. This CDR3 contains 16 residues. Germline V lookup: CDR1 SGHNT, CDR2 YYREEE (reference sequence). This CDR3 reads CASRPGLAGGAGELFF. CDR3 bases: TGTGCCAGCAGGCCGGGACTAGCGGGGGGAGCCGGGGAGCTGTTTTTT.

The chain recombines TRBV5-4 with TRBJ1-4; D gene ambiguous. The germline V and J ends were trimmed by 1 base and 5 bases, with 12 bases remaining between them. The CDR3 spans 15 residues. The germline V gene encodes CDR1 SGHNT and CDR2 YYREEE (reference sequence). The CDR3 DNA reads as TGTGCCAGCAGCTTGTATGGCAACACAAATGAAAAACTGTTTTTT. This encodes CASSLYGNTNEKLFF.

The J gene is TRBJ2-7, the V gene TRBV10-3; tentatively, D is TRBD2 (5 bases). This CDR3 has 11 amino acids. The ends were cut back, 7 bases at V and 7 bases at J, with 11 bases in the middle. CDR1 is ENHRY and CDR2 is SYGVKD in the germline V gene. The CDR3 reads CAIMEESEQYF. CDR3 DNA: TGTGCCATCATGGAGGAGTCGGAGCAGTACTTC.

This chain joins TRBV19 and TRBJ2-4, with 7 positions matching TRBD1. J gave up 4 bases and V 5 bases, and 5 bases lay outside the gene matches. The CDR3 consists of 14 residues. Germline V gene data show CDR1 as LNHDA and CDR2 as SQIVND (reference sequence). The CDR3 spells CASSHPGQKNIQYF. CDR3 nucleotide sequence: TGTGCCAGTAGTCACCCGGGACAGAAAAACATTCAGTACTTC.

The genes are TRBV4-1 and TRBJ2-7; 10 positions match TRBD2. This CDR3 has 16 residues. Germline CDR1 is MGHRA and CDR2 is YSYEKL. The ends lost 0 bases at V and 6 bases at J; junction bases unmatched: 8. The CDR3 nucleotides read TGCGCCAGCAGCCAAGAGACAGCGGGGGGGCCGAGCGAGCAGTACGTC. Residues: CASSQETAGGPSEQYV.

The chain combines TRBV11-2 with TRBJ2-3; 9 bases fit TRBD2. J lost 4 bases, V lost 1 base, and 9 bases had no gene match. The CDR3 is 17 residues long. The germline V gene encodes CDR1 SGHAT and CDR2 FQNNGV. The CDR3 reads CASSLVLAGAEPDTQYF. The CDR3 bases are TGTGCCAGCAGCTTAGTATTAGCGGGGGCCGAGCCAGATACGCAGTATTTT.

This chain connects TRBV6-1 to TRBJ2-2, with D possibly being TRBD2 (7 bases). The CDR3 contains 15 residues. Per the germline V gene, CDR1 is MNHNS and CDR2 is SASEGT. The V end was cut by 3 bases, the J end by 5 bases, with 13 bases between. CDR3 nucleotide sequence: TGTGCCAGCAGTGATGGGGGGGCGAGGACCGGGGAGCTGTTTTTT. As protein: CASSDGGARTGELFF.

In this sample, this clone turned up once. This chain uses TRBV5-1 with TRBJ1-4, with TRBD1 as a possible D gene (5 bases). The CDR3 is 15 residues long. Trimming left V 2 bases short and J 8 bases short, with 16 bases between. The V gene's germline CDR1 is SGHRS and CDR2 YFSETQ. CDR3 nucleotides: TGCGCCAGCAGCTTAGAGGGGACTCTGAGAGAAAAACTGTTTTTT. This translates into CASSLEGTLREKLFF.

This chain's CDR3 is CASRETGKETQYF. As DNA, the CDR3 is TGTGCCAGCAGAGAAACAGGGAAAGAGACCCAGTACTTC. The chain recombines TRBV3-1 (or the pseudogene TRBV3-2) with TRBJ2-5; D might be TRBD1 (6 bases). The length of the CDR3 is 13 residues. Germline V gives CDR1 LGHDT, CDR2 YNNKEL (reference sequence). Trimming removed 6 bases at V and 3 bases at J, with 11 bases between.

The gene calls are TRBV12-3 or TRBV12-4 and TRBJ2-7; unclear D gene. This CDR3 region has 12 residues. V shed 7 bases and J shed 2 bases, with 9 bases lying between them. The CDR3 reads CASTSSPYEQYV. The CDR3 DNA reads TGTGCCAGCACTTCGAGCCCCTACGAGCAGTACGTC.

This clone appeared once. The V and J genes are TRBV5-5 and TRBJ1-6, with TRBD1 matching 9 bases. Germline CDR1 reads SGHKS; CDR2 reads YYEKEE (reference sequence). This CDR3 comprises 15 residues. The ends lost 3 bases at V and 8 bases at J; junction bases unmatched: 6. The CDR3 nucleotides are TGTGCCAGCAGCTGGGGACAGGGAACGGATTCACCCCTCCACTTT. Protein: CASSWGQGTDSPLHF.

This chain joins TRBV28 and TRBJ2-5; 11 bases line up with TRBD1. Germline trimming cut 3 bases from V and 4 bases from J; bases unmatched to any gene: 10. The CDR3 sequence is 17 residues long. CDR1 is MDHEN, CDR2 SYDVKM, per germline. CDR3 region: CASSFIPRTGGGETQYF. The CDR3 region has the DNA TGTGCCAGCAGTTTTATTCCCCGGACAGGGGGCGGAGAGACCCAGTACTTC.